Given below is one T cell receptor (beta chain) in context. What it binds is not known. In germline, CDR1 is SGHRS, CDR2 YFSETQ. V lost 1 base, J lost 4 bases, and 1 base stayed unmatched. This CDR3 is built from 14 residues. A multiplex PCR was run with 60 Vbeta primers and 13 Jbeta primers. Measured with immunoSEQ multiplex PCR; TCRdb has only the in-frame clones, and not every one. The sample holds 200,000 to 250,000 clones. This entry belongs to a study of cytomegalovirus exposure and HLA in healthy donors. Points from the study as a whole: Later on, a genetic analysis was performed. It linked a missense variant in DCLRE1C with V- and J-gene trimming of TCR beta. 150 to 200 TCR beta chains were listed as cytomegalovirus-associated.

The TCR sequence derives from a girl between 2 and 10 years old in good health and CMV-seropositive. Sequenced input: PBMCs. The chain carries TRBV5-1 and TRBJ2-2, with 7 positions matching TRBD2. The CDR3 DNA reads as TGCGCCAGCAGCTTGTGGGAGGGCACCGGGGAGCTGTTTTTT. Encoded protein: CASSLWEGTGELFF.